This TCR beta chain emerged from a study of shared clonotypes between healthy human individuals. Study context: The study enrolled a couple of women and a few men aged 18 to 49.

General study findings and limits: Only blood underwent sampling, and tissue repertoires likely differ.

Sequenced by immunoSEQ multiplex PCR; TCRdb stores in-frame clones only, minus some. This table has 1,400,000 or so clones, about 98.5% appearing once. V lost 3 bases, J lost 0 bases, and 12 bases lay in between. The CDR3 spans 16 residues. The germline V gene encodes CDR1 MDHEN and CDR2 SYDVKM. About this clone: Its specificity is not known. Additional DNA sequences in this sample encode the identical CDR3.

The J gene is TRBJ2-1, the V gene TRBV28; possibly TRBD1 or TRBD2 for D (5 bases each). Sequences were obtained from naive CD4+ T cells sorted from blood. Described subset: CD45RA+ positively selected. The origin of this receptor is a man aged 25-45 years in good health. CDR3 in amino acids: CASSLGGGSSYNEQFF. The CDR3 nucleotides read TGTGCCAGCAGTTTGGGTGGGGGTAGCTCCTACAATGAGCAGTTCTTC. Complete variable domain (other parts from reference TRBV28 and TRBJ2-1): DVKVTQSSRYLVKRTGEKVFLECVQDMDHENMFWYRQDPGLGLRLIYFSYDVKMKEKGDIPEGYSVSREKKERFSLILESASTNQTSMYLCASSLGGGSSYNEQFFGPGTRLTVL.